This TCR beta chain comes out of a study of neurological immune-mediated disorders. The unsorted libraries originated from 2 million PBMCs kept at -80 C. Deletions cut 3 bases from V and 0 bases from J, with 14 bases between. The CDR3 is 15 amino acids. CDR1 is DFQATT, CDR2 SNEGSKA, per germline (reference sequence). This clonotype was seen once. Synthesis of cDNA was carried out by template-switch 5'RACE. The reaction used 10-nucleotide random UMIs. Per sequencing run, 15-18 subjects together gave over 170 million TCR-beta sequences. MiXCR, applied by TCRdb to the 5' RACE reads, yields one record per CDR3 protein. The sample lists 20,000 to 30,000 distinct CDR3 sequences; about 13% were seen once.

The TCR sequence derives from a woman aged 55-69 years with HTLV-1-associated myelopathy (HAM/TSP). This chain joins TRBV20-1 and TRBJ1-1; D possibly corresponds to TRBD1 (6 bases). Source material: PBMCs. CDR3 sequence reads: CSARVRGPMNTEAFF. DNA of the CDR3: TGCAGTGCTAGGGTCCGGGGGCCCATGAACACTGAAGCTTTCTTT.